These 11 T cell receptor beta chains share one sample of origin, sequenced in a study of T cell clonotyping in hematopoietic cell transplantation. Method: immunoSEQ multiplex PCR; TCRdb's copy keeps in-frame clones and lacks some. The table has about 7,000 clones, about 83% seen once; the top ten hold 5.5%. The input for sequencing was PBMCs, taken 100 days after allogeneic stem cell transplant. Receptors were obtained from a male patient aged 50 to 60 who had an allogeneic stem cell transplant from a related donor, so the T cells may come from the graft donor. Some clones in this sample may be carry-over from other donors' samples.

This clone has a single count. The chain has TRBV2 and TRBJ2-2; 10 nucleotides agree with TRBD1. CDR3 length: 15 amino acids. V lost 2 bases and J lost 7; bases outside the gene matches: 4. Per germline, CDR1 SNHLY and CDR2 FYNNEI. The DNA for the CDR3 is TGTGCCAGCAGTGAACCGACAGGGGGCATCGGGGAGCTGTTTTTT. As protein: CASSEPTGGIGELFF.

About this clone itself: At one boundary the junction diverges from the germline segment, which might be a read error. The same CDR3 arises from other DNA sequences in this sample as well. The chain has TRBV6-5 and TRBJ2-2; 8 nucleotides align to TRBD1. The CDR3 totals 15 residues. In germline, CDR1 is MNHEY, CDR2 SVGAGI. The DNA for the CDR3 is TGTGCCAGCAGTACCCGGGACAGGTACACAGGGGAGCTGTTTTTT. It specifies CASSTRDRYTGELFF.

V and J are TRBV11-2 and TRBJ1-6; TRBD1 matches at 9 bases. V lost 5 bases, J lost 10 bases, and 6 bases stayed unmatched. From germline, CDR1 is SGHAT and CDR2 FQNNGV. The CDR3 is 14 residues long. The CDR3 is CASSPTGGRSPLHF. CDR3 DNA sequence: TGTGCCAGCAGCCCGACAGGGGGAAGATCACCCCTCCACTTT.

The J gene is TRBJ1-2, the V gene TRBV27; D gene unclear. Trimming shortened V by 8 bases and J by 2 bases, and 12 bases separated the two germline ends. Germline V gene lookup returns CDR1 MNHEY and CDR2 SMNVEV (reference sequence). The CDR3 length is 13 residues. CDR3 in DNA: TGTGCCAGCCGGATGGACTCCAACTATGGCTACACCTTC. Its translation is CASRMDSNYGYTF.

The chain combines TRBV5-1 with TRBJ2-3; the D gene is possibly TRBD2 (6 bases). The CDR3 runs to 16 residues. Per the germline V gene, CDR1 is SGHRS and CDR2 is YFSETQ. Trimming left V 4 bases short and J 0 bases short, with 15 bases between. The CDR3 region has the DNA TGCGCCAGCAGCGCGGGGATAGCGGCAAGCACAGATACGCAGTATTTT. Its translation: CASSAGIAASTDTQYF.

The rearrangement links TRBV30 to TRBJ2-3, with TRBD2 matching over 8 bases. V was clipped by 0 bases and J by 2 bases; unmatched bases: 4. This CDR3 has 15 amino acids. Per the germline V gene, CDR1 is GTSNPN and CDR2 is SVGIG (reference sequence). CDR3 sequence (DNA): TGTGCCTGGAGTGTAGCGGGGGACTCCACAGATACGCAGTATTTT. Its protein is CAWSVAGDSTDTQYF.

The chain links TRBV4-2 to TRBJ1-2, with TRBD1 identical over 10 bases. The CDR3 consists of 15 residues. Per germline, CDR1 LGHNA and CDR2 YNFKEQ. J was trimmed by 5 bases and V by 3 bases; bases with no gene match: 6. In DNA, the CDR3 is TGTGCCAGCAGCCACGCGACAGGGGGCAGTTATGGCTACACCTTC. Amino acid sequence: CASSHATGGSYGYTF.

The V gene is TRBV28, the J gene TRBJ1-2; 7 nucleotides align to TRBD1. Trimming at V came to 6 bases and at J to 4 bases, leaving 5 bases not matched to a gene. The CDR3 sequence is 13 residues long. Germline assignment: CDR1 MDHEN and CDR2 SYDVKM. CDR3 DNA: TGTGCCAGCAGAAAACAGGGGTTCTATGGCTACACCTTC. This codes for CASRKQGFYGYTF.

The V gene is TRBV7-2, the J gene TRBJ1-2, with D maybe TRBD1 (5 bases). The V end lost 5 bases, the J end lost 7 bases, and 20 bases lay between the germline ends. CDR3 length: 15 amino acids. CDR1 and CDR2 from the germline V gene are SGHTA and FQGNSA. The CDR3 DNA reads as TGTGCCAGCAGCCTCCAATCTCGGTCGGGACGTGGCTACACCTTC. This translates into CASSLQSRSGRGYTF. Full variable domain (remainder filled in from reference TRBV7-2 and TRBJ1-2): GAGVSQSPSNKVTEKGKDVELRCDPISGHTALYWYRQSLGQGLEFLIYFQGNSAPDKSGLPSDRFSAERTGGSVSTLTIQRTQQEDSAVYLCASSLQSRSGRGYTFGSGTRLTVV.

This clone was seen only a few times. This chain joins TRBV30 and TRBJ1-2; D is unresolved. V was clipped by 3 bases and J by 4 bases, with 6 bases between them. This CDR3 is 11 amino acids long. Germline-derived CDR1 and CDR2 are GTSNPN and SVGIG (reference sequence). CDR3 loop: CAWSGPYGYTF. The CDR3 coding sequence is TGTGCCTGGAGCGGGCCCTATGGCTACACCTTC.

This chain connects TRBV6-5 to TRBJ1-4, with D hard to call. The CDR3 contains 11 residues. CDR1 and CDR2 (germline): MNHEY, SVGAGI. With 7 bases removed from V and 16 bases from J, the gap between germline ends came to 16 bases. The CDR3 DNA reads as TGTGCCAGCACTGATCGAATTTCTTCGTTTTTT. Translated, it gives CASTDRISSFF.